Sequencing of this TCR beta chain was carried out in a study of cytomegalovirus exposure and HLA in healthy donors. Study observations and caveats: Clonal expansion was found to be greater in HLA-associated TCR beta chains than in equally common others in a later analysis.

CDR3 length: 15 residues. Germline CDR1 reads SGHAT; CDR2 reads FQNNGV. Trimming shortened V by 5 bases and J by 2 bases, and 16 bases separated the two germline ends. About this clone itself: Its antigen remains unknown.

In the PCR, 60 Vbeta and 13 Jbeta primers were used. Libraries were prepared by immunoSEQ multiplex PCR; TCRdb keeps only in-frame clonotypes and omits some of them. This table holds about 110,000 clones, 74% found once. Among the donors, all were healthy bone marrow donors. V is TRBV11-2 and J is TRBJ2-7; D might be TRBD1 (6 bases). This TCR came from a man aged 30-40 years in good health and CMV-seropositive. The specimen sequenced was PBMCs. The CDR3 bases are TGTGCCAGCAGCAATACTGGCAGGGGAGCCTACGAGCAGTACTTC. Its translation is CASSNTGRGAYEQYF.